Sequencing of this TCR beta chain was carried out in a study of T cells in Graves' hyperthyroidism and ophthalmopathy. RNA transcripts gave rise to amplified TCR beta CDR3 regions. Primed by the HTBI set, a first-round RT-PCR was run on the TCR CDR3. TCRdb passed the multiplex PCR reads through MiXCR, listing each CDR3 protein once. The table lists hundreds of thousands of distinct CDR3 sequences, approximately 14% of them singletons, with more than 4.5% in the top ten. The study's findings and limits: A 13 V-J signature model discriminated ophthalmopathy versus stable hyperthyroidism.

The V end lost 7 bases, the J end lost 5 bases, and 15 bases lay between the germline ends. This CDR3 is built from 13 residues. Germline CDR1 LNHDA, CDR2 SQIVND (reference sequence). This clonotype has a count of ten or more. What it binds is not known. Patients aged 18 to 65 had newly diagnosed hyperthyroidism of under 2 months' duration. Ahead of any ophthalmopathy symptoms, the blood sample was obtained at the first diagnosis of hyperthyroidism. The sequenced sample was blood. The gene calls are TRBV19 and TRBJ2-7; D is perhaps TRBD2 (5 bases). The receptor's source is a woman aged 25 to 39 with Graves' hyperthyroidism that later progressed to Graves' ophthalmopathy. The CDR3 DNA is TGTGCCAGTACAAGAGGGCCAGCCCACGAGCAGTACTTC. Its translation is CASTRGPAHEQYF.